Detailed here is one TCR beta chain. Its specificity is unknown. The CDR3 covers 17 residues. V was pared by 2 bases and J by 0 bases, with 16 bases between. CDR1 and CDR2 (germline): SGDLS, YYNGEE. The data derive from a study of T cell responses to AZD1222 COVID-19 vaccine. Study details: It was second doses at about 4 or about 12 weeks that were pooled. Findings and limits, study-wide: Vaccine-associated CD4 TCRs spanned spike, dominant at 160-218 and 743-854. Baseline antibody screening turned up just a handful of seropositive AZD1222 recipients. The sample set comprised mostly white British donors with more females, and clonal diversity was possibly underestimated.

This table comes from immunoSEQ multiplex PCR, and its TCRdb copy is limited to in-frame clones, with some not included. Altogether roughly 100,000 clones are present, roughly 90% being singletons, with the ten largest covering about 2.3%. The chain recombines TRBV9 with TRBJ2-3; D ambiguous. The specimen comprised peripheral blood, sampled on day 0 of AZD1222 vaccination. The origin of this receptor is an adult in good health. In DNA, the CDR3 is TGTGCCAGCAGCGTCAACCCCGGGTCGACTAGCACAGATACGCAGTATTTT. This translates into CASSVNPGSTSTDTQYF.